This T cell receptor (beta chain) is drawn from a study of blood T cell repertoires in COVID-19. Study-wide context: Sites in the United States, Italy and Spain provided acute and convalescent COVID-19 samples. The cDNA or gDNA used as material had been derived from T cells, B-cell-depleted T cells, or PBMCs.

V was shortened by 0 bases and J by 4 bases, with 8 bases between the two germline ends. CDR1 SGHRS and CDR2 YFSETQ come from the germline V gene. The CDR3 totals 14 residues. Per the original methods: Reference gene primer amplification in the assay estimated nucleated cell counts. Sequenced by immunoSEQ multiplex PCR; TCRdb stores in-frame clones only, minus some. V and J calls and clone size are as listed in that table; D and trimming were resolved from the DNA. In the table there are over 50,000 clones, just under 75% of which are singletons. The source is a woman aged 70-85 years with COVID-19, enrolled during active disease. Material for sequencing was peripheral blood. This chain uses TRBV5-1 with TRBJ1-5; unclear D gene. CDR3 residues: CASSLGGHNQPQHF. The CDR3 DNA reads TGCGCCAGCAGCTTGGGAGGGCATAATCAGCCCCAGCATTTT.